The TCR beta chain described here comes from a study of blood T cell repertoires in COVID-19. Here immunoSEQ multiplex PCR was the method, and the copy in TCRdb shows in-frame clones only, minus some. Here the sample spans 250,000 to 350,000 clones, around 87% being singletons. Trimming at V came to 2 bases and at J to 2 bases, leaving 9 bases not matched to a gene. Germline V gives CDR1 LNHNV, CDR2 YYDKDF (reference sequence). The CDR3 runs 17 residues. The source material was peripheral blood. The sequence was collected from a woman between 45 and 60 years old who had recovered from COVID-19. The chain combines TRBV15 with TRBJ2-7, with 10 bases lining up with TRBD1. CDR3 sequence (DNA): TGTGCCACCAGCAGAACCTTTCGCGGACAGGGGGCCTACGAGCAGTACTTC. Translation: CATSRTFRGQGAYEQYF.